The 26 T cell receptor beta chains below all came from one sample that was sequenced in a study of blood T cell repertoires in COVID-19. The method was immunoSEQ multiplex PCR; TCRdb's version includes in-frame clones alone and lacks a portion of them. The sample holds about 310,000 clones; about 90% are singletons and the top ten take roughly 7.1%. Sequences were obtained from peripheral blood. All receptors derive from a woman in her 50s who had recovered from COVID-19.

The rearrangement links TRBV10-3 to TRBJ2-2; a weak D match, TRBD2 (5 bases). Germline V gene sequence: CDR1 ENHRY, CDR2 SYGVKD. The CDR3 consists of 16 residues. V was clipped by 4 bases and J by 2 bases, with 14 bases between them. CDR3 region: CAISGASSLNTGELFF. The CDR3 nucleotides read TGTGCCATCAGTGGGGCTAGCAGCTTAAACACCGGGGAGCTGTTTTTT.

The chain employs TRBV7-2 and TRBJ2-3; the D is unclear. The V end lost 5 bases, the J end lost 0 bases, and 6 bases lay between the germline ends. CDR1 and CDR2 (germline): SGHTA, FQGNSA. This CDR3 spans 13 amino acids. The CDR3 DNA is TGTGCCAGCAGCCTATTGAGCACAGATACGCAGTATTTT. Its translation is CASSLLSTDTQYF.

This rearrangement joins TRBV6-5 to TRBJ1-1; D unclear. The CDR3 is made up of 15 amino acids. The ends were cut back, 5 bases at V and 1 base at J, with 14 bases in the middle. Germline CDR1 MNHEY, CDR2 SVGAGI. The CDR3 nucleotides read TGTGCCAGCAGTCCTGACCGACTGAGGAACACTGAAGCTTTCTTT. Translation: CASSPDRLRNTEAFF.

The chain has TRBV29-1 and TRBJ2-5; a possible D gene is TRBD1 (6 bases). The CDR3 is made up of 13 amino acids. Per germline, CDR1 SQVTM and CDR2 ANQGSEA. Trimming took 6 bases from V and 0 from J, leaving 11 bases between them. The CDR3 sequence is CSVTGQYQETQYF. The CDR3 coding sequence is TGCAGCGTGACCGGACAGTACCAAGAGACCCAGTACTTC. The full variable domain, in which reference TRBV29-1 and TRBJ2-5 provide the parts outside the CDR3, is SAVISQKPSRDICQRGTSLTIQCQVDSQVTMMFWYRQQPGQSLTLIATANQGSEATYESGFVIDKFPISRPNLTFSTLTVSNMSPEDSSIYLCSVTGQYQETQYFGPGTRLLVL.

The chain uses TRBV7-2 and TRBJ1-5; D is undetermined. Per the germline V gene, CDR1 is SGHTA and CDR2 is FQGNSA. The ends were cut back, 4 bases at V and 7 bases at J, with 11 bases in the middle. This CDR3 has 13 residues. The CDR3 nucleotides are TGTGCCAGCAGCTGGCAGGCGGGACAGCCCCAGCATTTT. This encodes CASSWQAGQPQHF.

The CDR3 reads CASSLTGEATNEKLFF. The CDR3, as DNA: TGTGCCAGCAGCTTGACAGGAGAAGCAACTAATGAAAAACTGTTTTTT. The chain recombines TRBV5-6 with TRBJ1-4; tentative D call: TRBD1 (5 bases). Trimming removed 1 base at V and 0 bases at J, with 10 bases between. This CDR3 contains 16 residues. Germline CDR1 and CDR2: SGHDT and YYEEEE.

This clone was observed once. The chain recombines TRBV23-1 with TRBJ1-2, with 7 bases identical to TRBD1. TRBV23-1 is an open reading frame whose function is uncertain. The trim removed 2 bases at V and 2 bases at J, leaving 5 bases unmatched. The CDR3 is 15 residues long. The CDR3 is CASSQETGRNYGYTF. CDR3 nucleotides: TGCGCCAGCAGTCAAGAGACAGGGCGGAACTATGGCTACACCTTC.

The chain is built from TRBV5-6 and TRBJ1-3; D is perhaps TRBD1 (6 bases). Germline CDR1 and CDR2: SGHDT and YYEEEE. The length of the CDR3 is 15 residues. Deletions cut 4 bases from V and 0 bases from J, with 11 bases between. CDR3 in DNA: TGTGCCAGCAGCCTCGGACAGTCCTCTGGAAACACCATATATTTT. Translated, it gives CASSLGQSSGNTIYF.

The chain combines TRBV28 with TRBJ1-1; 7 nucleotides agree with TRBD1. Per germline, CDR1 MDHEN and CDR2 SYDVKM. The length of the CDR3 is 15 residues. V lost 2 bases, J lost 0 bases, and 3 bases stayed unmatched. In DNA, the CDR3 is TGTGCCAGCAGTTTAGGGACAGCACTGAACACTGAAGCTTTCTTT. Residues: CASSLGTALNTEAFF. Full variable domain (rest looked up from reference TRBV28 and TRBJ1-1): DVKVTQSSRYLVKRTGEKVFLECVQDMDHENMFWYRQDPGLGLRLIYFSYDVKMKEKGDIPEGYSVSREKKERFSLILESASTNQTSMYLCASSLGTALNTEAFFGQGTRLTVV.

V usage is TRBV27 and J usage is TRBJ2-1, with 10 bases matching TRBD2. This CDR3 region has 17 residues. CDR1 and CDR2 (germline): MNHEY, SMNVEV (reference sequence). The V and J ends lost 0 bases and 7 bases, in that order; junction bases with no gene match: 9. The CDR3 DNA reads TGTGCCAGCAGTTTATCTGGAGCGGGAGGGCCGTTAAATGAGCAGTTCTTC. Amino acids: CASSLSGAGGPLNEQFF.

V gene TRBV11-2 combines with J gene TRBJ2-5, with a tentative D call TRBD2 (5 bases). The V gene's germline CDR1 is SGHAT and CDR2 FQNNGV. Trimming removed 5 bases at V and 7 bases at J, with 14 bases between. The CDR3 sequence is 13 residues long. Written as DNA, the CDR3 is TGTGCCAGCAGCCAGGACCGCCGGGGGACCCAGTACTTC. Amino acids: CASSQDRRGTQYF. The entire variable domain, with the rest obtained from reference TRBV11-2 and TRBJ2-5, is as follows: EAGVAQSPRYKIIEKRQSVAFWCNPISGHATLYWYQQILGQGPKLLIQFQNNGVVDDSQLPKDRFSAERLKGVDSTLKIQPAKLEDSAVYLCASSQDRRGTQYFGPGTRLLVL.

The CDR3 bases are TGTGCCAGCAGGGGACTAGCCCTCACAGATACGCAGTATTTT. This encodes CASRGLALTDTQYF. J is TRBJ2-3 and V is TRBV28; 9 bases line up with TRBD2. This CDR3 contains 14 residues. Germline trimming cut 6 bases from V and 2 bases from J; bases unmatched to any gene: 3. Germline V gene sequence: CDR1 MDHEN, CDR2 SYDVKM.

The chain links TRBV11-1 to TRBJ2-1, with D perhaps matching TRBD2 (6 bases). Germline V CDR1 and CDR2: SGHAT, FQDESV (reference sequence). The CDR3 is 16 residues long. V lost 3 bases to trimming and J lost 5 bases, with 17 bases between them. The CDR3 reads CASSLGGTPPNNEQFF. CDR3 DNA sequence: TGTGCCAGCAGCTTGGGCGGGACTCCCCCAAACAATGAGCAGTTCTTC.

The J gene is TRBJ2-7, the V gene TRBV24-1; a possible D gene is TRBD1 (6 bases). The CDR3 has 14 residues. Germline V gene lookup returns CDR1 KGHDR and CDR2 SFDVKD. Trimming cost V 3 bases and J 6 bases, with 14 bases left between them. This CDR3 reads CATSDATTGSEQYF. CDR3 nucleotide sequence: TGTGCCACCAGTGATGCCACGACAGGTTCCGAGCAGTACTTC.

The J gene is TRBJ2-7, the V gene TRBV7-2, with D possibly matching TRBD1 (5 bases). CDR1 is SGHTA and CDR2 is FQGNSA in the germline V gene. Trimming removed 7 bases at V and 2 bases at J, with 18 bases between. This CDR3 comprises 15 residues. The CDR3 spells CASTPGSLLAYEQYF. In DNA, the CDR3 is TGTGCCAGCACGCCAGGGTCGCTCCTTGCCTACGAGCAGTACTTC.

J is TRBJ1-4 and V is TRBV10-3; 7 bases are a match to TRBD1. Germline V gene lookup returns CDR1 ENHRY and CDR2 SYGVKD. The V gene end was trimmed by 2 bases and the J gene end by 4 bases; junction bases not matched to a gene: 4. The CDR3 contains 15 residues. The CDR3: CAISEGTANNEKLFF. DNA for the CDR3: TGTGCCATCAGTGAGGGGACAGCTAATAATGAAAAACTGTTTTTT.

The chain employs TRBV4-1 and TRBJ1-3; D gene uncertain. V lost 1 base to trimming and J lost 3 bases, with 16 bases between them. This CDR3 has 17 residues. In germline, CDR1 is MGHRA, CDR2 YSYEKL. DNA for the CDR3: TGCGCCAGCAGCCAAGCCCTGGGGAGGGATTTTGGAAACACCATATATTTT. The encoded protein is CASSQALGRDFGNTIYF.

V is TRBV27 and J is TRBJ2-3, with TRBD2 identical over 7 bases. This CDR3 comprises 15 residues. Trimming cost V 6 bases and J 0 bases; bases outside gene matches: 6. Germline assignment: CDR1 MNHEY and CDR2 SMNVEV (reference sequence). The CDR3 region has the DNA TGTGCCAGCAGACCTCTAGCGGCAAGCACAGATACGCAGTATTTT. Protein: CASRPLAASTDTQYF.

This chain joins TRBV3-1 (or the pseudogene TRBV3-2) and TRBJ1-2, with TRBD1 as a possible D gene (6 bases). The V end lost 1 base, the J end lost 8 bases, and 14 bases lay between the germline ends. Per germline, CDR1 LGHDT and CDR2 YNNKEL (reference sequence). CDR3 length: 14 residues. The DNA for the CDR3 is TGTGCCAGCAGCCAAGTACAGGGTTCAGTGGGCTACACCTTC. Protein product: CASSQVQGSVGYTF.

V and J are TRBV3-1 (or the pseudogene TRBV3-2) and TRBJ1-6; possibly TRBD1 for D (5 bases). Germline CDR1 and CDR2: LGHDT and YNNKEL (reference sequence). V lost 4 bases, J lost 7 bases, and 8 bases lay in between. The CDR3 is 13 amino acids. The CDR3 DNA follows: TGTGCCAGCAGCCGAGCAGGGAATTCACCCCTCCACTTT. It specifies CASSRAGNSPLHF.

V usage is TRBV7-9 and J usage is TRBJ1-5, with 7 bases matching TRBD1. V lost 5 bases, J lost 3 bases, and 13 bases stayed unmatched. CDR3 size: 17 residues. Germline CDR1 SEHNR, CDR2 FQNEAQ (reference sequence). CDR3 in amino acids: CASSGKGTEGFNQPQHF. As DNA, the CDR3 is TGTGCCAGCAGCGGCAAGGGGACAGAAGGATTCAATCAGCCCCAGCATTTT. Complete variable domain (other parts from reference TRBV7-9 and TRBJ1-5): DTGVSQNPRHKITKRGQNVTFRCDPISEHNRLYWYRQTLGQGPEFLTYFQNEAQLEKSRLLSDRFSAERPKGSFSTLEIQRTEQGDSAMYLCASSGKGTEGFNQPQHFGDGTRLSIL.

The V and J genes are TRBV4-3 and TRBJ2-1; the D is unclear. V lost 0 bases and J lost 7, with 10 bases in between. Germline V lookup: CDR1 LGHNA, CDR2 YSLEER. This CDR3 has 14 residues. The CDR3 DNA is TGCGCCAGCAGCCAAGAAACAGAAACGAATGAGCAGTTCTTC. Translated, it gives CASSQETETNEQFF.

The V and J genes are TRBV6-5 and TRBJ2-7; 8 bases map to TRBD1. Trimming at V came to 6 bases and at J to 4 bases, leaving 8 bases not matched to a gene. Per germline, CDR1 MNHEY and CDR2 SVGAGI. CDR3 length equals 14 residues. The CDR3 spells CASRARTGLYEQYF. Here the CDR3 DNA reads TGTGCCAGCAGAGCAAGGACAGGGTTATACGAGCAGTACTTC.

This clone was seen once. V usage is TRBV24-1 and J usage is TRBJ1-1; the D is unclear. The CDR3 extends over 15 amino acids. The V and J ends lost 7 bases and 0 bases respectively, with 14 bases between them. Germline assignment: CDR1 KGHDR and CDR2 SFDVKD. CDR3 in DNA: TGTGCCACCAGAGCCACAGAAGACATGAACACTGAAGCTTTCTTT. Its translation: CATRATEDMNTEAFF.

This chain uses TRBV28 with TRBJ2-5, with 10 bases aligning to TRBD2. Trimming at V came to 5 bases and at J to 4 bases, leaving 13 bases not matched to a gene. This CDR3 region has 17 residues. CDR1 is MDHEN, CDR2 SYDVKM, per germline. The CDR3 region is CASSKSGTSVGGETQYF. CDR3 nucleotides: TGTGCCAGCAGTAAATCGGGGACTAGCGTGGGGGGAGAGACCCAGTACTTC.

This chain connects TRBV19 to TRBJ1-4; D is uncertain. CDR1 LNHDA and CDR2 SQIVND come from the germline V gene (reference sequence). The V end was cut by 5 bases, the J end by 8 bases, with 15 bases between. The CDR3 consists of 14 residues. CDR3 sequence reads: CASSSKGVREKLFF. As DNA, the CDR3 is TGTGCCAGTAGTTCTAAGGGAGTTCGGGAAAAACTGTTTTTT.